These 16 T cell receptor beta chains share one sample of origin, sequenced in a study of response to subunit inactivated influenza vaccine. MiXCR, applied by TCRdb to the RT-PCR reads, yields one record per CDR3 protein. The table has hundreds of thousands of distinct CDR3 sequences, approximately 17% seen once. The sequencing used PBMCs from blood, collected more than 4 days after vaccination. Source of these receptors: a man aged 45-60 years who received an inactivated influenza vaccine.

Only a few counts were recorded for this clonotype. The chain links TRBV18 to TRBJ1-4; D is perhaps TRBD1 (6 bases). The CDR3 consists of 15 residues. V was cut by 5 bases and J by 2 bases, with 12 bases left in between. Germline CDR1 and CDR2: KGHSH and LQKENI. CDR3 DNA: TGTGCCAGCTCAGATCAGGGGACGACTAATGAAAAACTGTTTTTT. This translates into CASSDQGTTNEKLFF.

This chain joins TRBV20-1 and TRBJ2-5; 7 nucleotides agree with TRBD1. V trimming: 3 bases; J trimming: 0 bases; junction bases outside the gene matches: 4. The CDR3 loop spans 14 amino acids. Germline V gene lookup returns CDR1 DFQATT and CDR2 SNEGSKA (reference sequence). The CDR3 coding sequence is TGCAGTGCTAGGCGGACAGGTTACCAAGAGACCCAGTACTTC. Translating gives CSARRTGYQETQYF.

The chain links TRBV20-1 to TRBJ2-7; TRBD2 matches 8 bases. Germline values: CDR1 DFQATT, CDR2 SNEGSKA (reference sequence). The CDR3 is made up of 17 amino acids. After removal of 0 bases from V and 7 bases from J, the junction contained 17 bases not matched to a gene. This chain's CDR3 is CSARDQWERGPLLEQYF. The CDR3 nucleotides are TGCAGTGCTAGAGATCAATGGGAGCGGGGGCCCCTACTGGAGCAGTACTTC.

This rearrangement joins TRBV7-2 to TRBJ1-2; D uncertain. Per the germline V gene, CDR1 is SGHTA and CDR2 is FQGNSA. The CDR3 spans 17 residues. Trimming removed 2 bases from V and 5 bases from J, with 21 bases in between. CDR3 loop: CASSLRVTRAPEYGYTF. CDR3 DNA: TGTGCCAGCAGCTTAAGAGTTACCCGGGCCCCTGAATATGGCTACACCTTC. The variable domain in full, completed from reference TRBV7-2 and TRBJ1-2, reads GAGVSQSPSNKVTEKGKDVELRCDPISGHTALYWYRQSLGQGLEFLIYFQGNSAPDKSGLPSDRFSAERTGGSVSTLTIQRTQQEDSAVYLCASSLRVTRAPEYGYTFGSGTRLTVV.

This clonotype was observed a handful of times. The chain joins TRBV6-2 or TRBV6-3 to TRBJ1-2; 8 bases map to TRBD1. The CDR3 runs to 13 residues. From germline, CDR1 is MNHEY and CDR2 SVGEGT. With 6 bases clipped from V and 2 bases from J, the junction kept 2 bases outside the gene matches. The CDR3 nucleotides are TGTGCCAGCAGGCGGGACAGGAACTATGGCTACACCTTC. Encoded protein: CASRRDRNYGYTF.

J is TRBJ1-6 and V is TRBV20-1, with 7 positions matching TRBD1. This CDR3 is built from 14 residues. With 2 bases clipped from V and 6 bases from J, the junction kept 4 bases outside the gene matches. CDR1 is DFQATT and CDR2 is SNEGSKA in the germline V gene (reference sequence). CDR3 nucleotides: TGCAGTGCTAGAAGGGACAGTGGTAATTCACCCCTCCACTTT. Amino acids: CSARRDSGNSPLHF.

The chain combines TRBV4-3 with TRBJ2-2; TRBD1 is a possible D gene (5 bases). There are 16 residues in the CDR3. Trimming pared 0 bases from V and 5 bases from J, leaving 13 bases between. The germline V gene encodes CDR1 LGHNA and CDR2 YSLEER. CDR3 DNA sequence: TGCGCCAGCAGCCAAGATCGTGCAGGGTCTACCGGGGAGCTGTTTTTT. This sequence encodes CASSQDRAGSTGELFF.

The sample holds a few counts of this clonotype. J is TRBJ2-7 and V is TRBV7-2; D call uncertain. The CDR3 loop spans 15 amino acids. V shed 0 bases and J shed 5 bases, with 14 bases lying between them. Looked up from germline, CDR1 is SGHTA and CDR2 is FQGNSA. Here the CDR3 reads CASSLASRTFDEQYF. The CDR3 bases are TGTGCCAGCAGCTTAGCGTCAAGGACCTTCGACGAGCAGTACTTC.

This clonotype was observed a handful of times. The chain employs TRBV28 and TRBJ2-5, with D possibly being TRBD1 (5 bases). Germline values: CDR1 MDHEN, CDR2 SYDVKM. The V end lost 6 bases, the J end lost 2 bases, and 16 bases lay between the germline ends. The CDR3 has 15 residues. CDR3 nucleotide sequence: TGTGCCAGCAGCTGGGTGGGGCTGGGGCAAGAGACCCAGTACTTC. Protein product: CASSWVGLGQETQYF.

The rearrangement links TRBV7-2 to TRBJ2-6, with unresolved D. The CDR3 is made up of 16 amino acids. The ends were cut back, 0 bases at V and 0 bases at J, with 6 bases in the middle. The germline V gene has CDR1 SGHTA and CDR2 FQGNSA. DNA of the CDR3: TGTGCCAGCAGCTTAGCGTGGTCCTCTGGGGCCAACGTCCTGACTTTC. It specifies CASSLAWSSGANVLTF.

This clonotype was counted between two and nine times. The chain is built from TRBV6-5 and TRBJ2-3; D tentatively fits TRBD1 or TRBD2 (5 bases each). Germline values: CDR1 MNHEY, CDR2 SVGAGI. The V and J ends lost 5 bases and 6 bases respectively, with 12 bases between them. The CDR3 totals 13 residues. This CDR3 reads CASSHGAPDTQYF. Written as DNA, the CDR3 is TGTGCCAGCAGTCACGGGGCCCCCGATACGCAGTATTTT.

A note on this clonotype: A much larger clonotype is one base distant, so this may be a read error. The rearrangement joins TRBV12-3 or TRBV12-4 to TRBJ1-5; a weak D match, TRBD1 (5 bases). Matching the DNA end better, TRBJ2-3 makes the J call doubtful. The length of the CDR3 is 16 residues. The DNA of the CDR3 is TGTGCCAGCAGCCCGAGGACACGTAATGGCGATCAGCCCCAGTATTTT. Its protein product is CASSPRTRNGDQPQYF.

This clonotype was counted ten times or more. The rearrangement joins TRBV12-3 or TRBV12-4 to TRBJ2-1, with TRBD1 matching over 9 bases. The J segment lost 11 bases and the V segment lost 6 bases, leaving 11 bases of the junction unmatched. This CDR3 is 14 amino acids long. The CDR3 nucleotides are TGTGCCAGCAGGGAACAGGGGGCCGGGATTCAGCAGTTCTTC. Translating it yields CASREQGAGIQQFF.

The chain's CDR3 is CASKRGRAPQETQYF. The CDR3 nucleotides are TGTGCCAGCAAAAGGGGGCGGGCACCTCAAGAGACCCAGTACTTC. This chain joins TRBV28 and TRBJ2-5; the match to TRBD1 covers 7 bases. The CDR3 runs 15 residues. From germline, CDR1 is MDHEN and CDR2 SYDVKM. The V gene end was trimmed by 7 bases and the J gene end by 2 bases; junction bases not matched to a gene: 10.

The chain links TRBV7-7 to TRBJ1-5; D unresolved. Germline V gene sequence: CDR1 SSHAT, CDR2 FNYEAQ (reference sequence). This CDR3 has 16 residues. Between the trimmed V and J ends, which lost 3 bases and 0 bases, there was a span of 12 bases. CDR3 in amino acids: CASSLLRANSNQPQHF. The CDR3 DNA reads as TGTGCCAGCAGCTTGTTGCGGGCCAATAGCAATCAGCCCCAGCATTTT.

The chain carries TRBV20-1 and TRBJ2-1; the match to TRBD2 covers 7 bases. This CDR3 spans 20 amino acids. In germline, CDR1 is DFQATT, CDR2 SNEGSKA (reference sequence). V lost 6 bases, J lost 0 bases, and 23 bases stayed unmatched. CDR3 sequence: CSAAPSRFYLRGSSYNEQFF. CDR3 nucleotides: TGCAGTGCAGCCCCGTCTCGTTTCTACTTGCGGGGGAGCTCCTACAATGAGCAGTTCTTC.